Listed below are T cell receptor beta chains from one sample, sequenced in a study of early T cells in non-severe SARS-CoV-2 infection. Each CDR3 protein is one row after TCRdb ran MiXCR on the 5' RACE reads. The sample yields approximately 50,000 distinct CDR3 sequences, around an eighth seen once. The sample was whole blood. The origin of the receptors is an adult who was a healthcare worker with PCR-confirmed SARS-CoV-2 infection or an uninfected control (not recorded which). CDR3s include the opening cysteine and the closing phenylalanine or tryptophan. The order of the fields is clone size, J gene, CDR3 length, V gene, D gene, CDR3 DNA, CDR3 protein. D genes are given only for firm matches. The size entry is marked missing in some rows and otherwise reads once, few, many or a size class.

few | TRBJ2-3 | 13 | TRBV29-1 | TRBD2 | TGCACCGGACTAGCGGGGCTCTCAGATACGCAGTATTTT | CTGLAGLSDTQYF
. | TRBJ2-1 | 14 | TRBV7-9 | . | TGTGCCAGCAGCTTCCGGGACTTCTACAATGAGCAGTTCTTC | CASSFRDFYNEQFF
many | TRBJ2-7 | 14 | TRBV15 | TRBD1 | TGTGCCACCAGCGCCGGTGGGACAGCCTACGAGCAGTACTTC | CATSAGGTAYEQYF
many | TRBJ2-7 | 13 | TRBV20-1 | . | TGCAGTGCTAGAGAAGCCCGGGACTACGAGCAGTACTTC | CSAREARDYEQYF
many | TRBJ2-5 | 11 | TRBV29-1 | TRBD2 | TGCAGCTCAGGACTAGCCGAGACCCAGTACTTC | CSSGLAETQYF
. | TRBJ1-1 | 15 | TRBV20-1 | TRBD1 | TGCAGTGCTAGAGAAAAGACAGGGGGCTTAACTGAAGCTTTCTTT | CSAREKTGGLTEAFF
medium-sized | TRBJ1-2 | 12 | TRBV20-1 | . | TGCAGTGCAACCGCTCAAAAAGATGGCTACACCTTC | CSATAQKDGYTF
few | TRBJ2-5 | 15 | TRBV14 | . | TGTGCCAGCAGCCAATTACAGTCGTACCAAGAGACCCAGTACTTC | CASSQLQSYQETQYF
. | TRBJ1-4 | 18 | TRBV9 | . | TGTGCCAGCAGCGTCCAACACTCTACCTCCGGAGTTAATGAAAAACTGTTTTTT | CASSVQHSTSGVNEKLFF
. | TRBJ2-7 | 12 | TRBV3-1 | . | TGTGCCAGCAGCCAAGAGTTCTACGAGCAGTACTTC | CASSQEFYEQYF
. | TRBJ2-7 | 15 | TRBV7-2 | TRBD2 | TGTGCCAGCAGATCACTAGCGGGGGGGCCCAACGAGCAGTACTTC | CASRSLAGGPNEQYF
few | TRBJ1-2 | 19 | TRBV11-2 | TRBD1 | TGTGCCAGCAGCTTATTCGTGCGACGGGGGCCTCGACAGGGCTGGGGCTACACCTTC | CASSLFVRRGPRQGWGYTF
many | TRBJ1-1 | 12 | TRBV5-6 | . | TGTGCCAGCAGCCTGTGGGACACTGAAGCTTTCTTT | CASSLWDTEAFF
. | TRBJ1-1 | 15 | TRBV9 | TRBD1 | TGTGCCAGCAGCGTAGTGGCAGGGGGCGAGGGTGAAGCTTTCTTT | CASSVVAGGEGEAFF
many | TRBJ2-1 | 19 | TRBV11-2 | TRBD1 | TGTGCCAGCAGCTTAGGTGGAAATAGGGGGACAGGATCCTACAATGAGCAGTTCTTC | CASSLGGNRGTGSYNEQFF
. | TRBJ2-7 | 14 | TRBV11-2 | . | TGTGCCAGCAGCCCGGGGACACGGTACTACGAGCAGTACTTC | CASSPGTRYYEQYF